One and the same sample provided the 15 T cell receptor beta chains below, sequenced in a study of T cell repertoires in cytomegalovirus infection. MiXCR was run by TCRdb on the reads, yielding one entry per CDR3 protein. The sample holds some 400,000 distinct CDR3 sequences; approximately 31% are singletons and the top ten take about an eighth. Sequenced: PBMCs. These receptors were obtained from a human donor in good health (CMV status not recorded). Some clones in this sample may be carry-over from other donors' samples.

This clonotype came up many times. The CDR3 sequence is CASSSEIQGTSYNSPLHF. Written as DNA, the CDR3 is TGTGCCAGCAGCTCGGAAATACAGGGAACCTCCTATAATTCACCCCTCCACTTT. V is TRBV7-2 and J is TRBJ1-6, with D possibly being TRBD1 (6 bases). Germline V CDR1 and CDR2: SGHTA, FQGNSA. This CDR3 comprises 18 residues. V was cut by 4 bases and J by 0 bases, with 16 bases left in between.

A few counts support this clonotype. This chain joins TRBV4-1 and TRBJ2-7; D may be TRBD2 (6 bases). V lost 0 bases, J lost 7 bases, and 16 bases lay in between. Germline-derived CDR1 and CDR2 are MGHRA and YSYEKL. This CDR3 has 15 amino acids. The CDR3 coding sequence is TGCGCCAGCAGCCAAGATCGAGCGGGCGAGTCAGAGCAGTACTTC. Translated: CASSQDRAGESEQYF.

The chain joins TRBV2 to TRBJ2-2, with TRBD2 matching 14 bases. Trimming at V came to 10 bases and at J to 1 base, leaving 5 bases not matched to a gene. This CDR3 has 16 residues. Germline CDR1 and CDR2: SNHLY and FYNNEI. The CDR3 DNA reads as TGTGCCACTCCGGGACTAGCGGGGGAGAACACCGGGGAGCTGTTTTTT. Protein product: CATPGLAGENTGELFF.

This clonotype has a handful of counts. The V and J genes are TRBV10-3 and TRBJ1-4, with 9 bases that match TRBD1. This CDR3 is 14 amino acids long. The trim removed 3 bases at V and 7 bases at J, leaving 3 bases unmatched. Per the germline V gene, CDR1 is ENHRY and CDR2 is SYGVKD. The CDR3 spells CAISDGTGTEKLFF. CDR3 nucleotides: TGTGCCATCAGTGACGGGACAGGGACTGAAAAACTGTTTTTT.

For this clonotype: No conserved phenylalanine or tryptophan is present at the end of the CDR3, so a read error is the likely explanation. This chain joins TRBV7-6 and TRBJ2-1; weak D call: TRBD1 (6 bases). Germline V CDR1 and CDR2: SGHVS, FNYEAQ. Trimming shortened V by 5 bases and J by 7 bases, and 21 bases separated the two germline ends. The CDR3 is made up of 16 amino acids. CDR3 in DNA: TGTGCCAGCAGCGACACAGGGTTGGGCCCTTGGAATGAGCAGTTCTTA. Its protein is CASSDTGLGPWNEQFL.

This clonotype was found many times. The J gene is TRBJ2-5, the V gene TRBV28; the match to TRBD2 covers 10 bases. Germline V lookup: CDR1 MDHEN, CDR2 SYDVKM. The CDR3 is made up of 15 amino acids. The junction had 5 bases not matched to a gene; V was cut back by 3 bases and J by 4 bases. This CDR3 is CASSLKRGGRETQYF. CDR3 in DNA: TGTGCCAGCAGTTTGAAGCGGGGGGGCCGAGAGACCCAGTACTTC.

The rearrangement uses TRBV27 and TRBJ1-6, with 7 bases fitting TRBD1. Looked up from germline, CDR1 is MNHEY and CDR2 is SMNVEV (reference sequence). After removal of 8 bases from V and 5 bases from J, the junction contained 6 bases not matched to a gene. The CDR3 totals 14 residues. The CDR3 is CASAGQPDNSPLHF. In nucleotides, the CDR3 is TGTGCCAGCGCGGGACAGCCAGATAATTCACCCCTCCACTTT.

The V gene is TRBV20-1, the J gene TRBJ2-7, with D perhaps assigned TRBD1 or TRBD2 (5 bases each). Germline V gene lookup returns CDR1 DFQATT and CDR2 SNEGSKA (reference sequence). The ends were cut back, 3 bases at V and 1 base at J, with 19 bases in the middle. This CDR3 is 16 amino acids long. DNA of the CDR3: TGCAGTGCTAGTAAAGTTCGGGGCAGGTTTTCCTACGAGCAGTACTTC. It translates to CSASKVRGRFSYEQYF.

The chain couples TRBV2 to TRBJ2-7; D perhaps matches TRBD1 (6 bases). Germline V gene lookup returns CDR1 SNHLY and CDR2 FYNNEI. CDR3 length equals 13 residues. The ends were cut back, 7 bases at V and 2 bases at J, with 12 bases in the middle. The CDR3 sequence: CASNPGQPYEQYF. In DNA form, the CDR3 reads TGTGCCAGCAATCCGGGACAACCCTACGAGCAGTACTTC. Combining the CDR3 with reference TRBV2 and TRBJ2-7 gives the whole variable domain EPEVTQTPSHQVTQMGQEVILRCVPISNHLYFYWYRQILGQKVEFLVSFYNNEISEKSEIFDDQFSVERPDGSNFTLKIRSTKLEDSAMYFCASNPGQPYEQYFGPGTRLTVT.

The chain couples TRBV7-8 to TRBJ1-1, with D unclear. Trimming removed 1 base from V and 0 bases from J, with 12 bases in between. The CDR3 covers 16 residues. Germline-derived CDR1 and CDR2 are SGHVS and FQNEAQ. The CDR3 region is CASSLEVRQVNTEAFF. The DNA of the CDR3 is TGTGCCAGCAGCTTAGAGGTTCGTCAGGTGAACACTGAAGCTTTCTTT.

This clonotype was counted only a few times. CDR3 nucleotide sequence: TGCAGTGCTAGACCCCTGGGACAGGGCGGCACCGGGGAGCTGTTTTTT. Its protein is CSARPLGQGGTGELFF. The chain joins TRBV20-1 to TRBJ2-2; 9 bases align to TRBD1. Germline CDR1 DFQATT, CDR2 SNEGSKA (reference sequence). The CDR3 runs 16 residues. The trim removed 2 bases at V and 4 bases at J, leaving 8 bases unmatched.

This clonotype was observed many times. The chain has TRBV7-6 and TRBJ2-1; 7 nucleotides align to TRBD2. Trimming removed 5 bases from V and 9 bases from J; junction bases left unmatched: 10. CDR3 length: 14 amino acids. Germline V CDR1 and CDR2: SGHVS, FNYEAQ. The CDR3, as DNA: TGTGCCAGCAGCGTCAGTGGGGAGGGGAGTGAGCAGTTCTTC. Translation gives CASSVSGEGSEQFF.

V and J are TRBV5-6 and TRBJ2-7; D remains ambiguous. The CDR3 has 15 residues. The V end was cut by 4 bases, the J end by 2 bases, with 16 bases between. CDR1 and CDR2 from the germline V gene are SGHDT and YYEEEE. The CDR3 DNA reads as TGTGCCAGCAGCCCGCCAGGACCCGTCCCCTACGAGCAGTACTTC. As protein: CASSPPGPVPYEQYF.

On this clonotype: One end of the junction does not line up with germline, which may come from a read error. The CDR3 sequence is CASSYYDPDSDNTDTQYF. The CDR3 DNA sequence: TGCGCCAGCAGTTATTACGACCCGGACAGTGATAACACAGATACGCAGTATTTT. This sequence joins TRBV6-1 and TRBJ2-3; D perhaps matches TRBD1 (6 bases). This CDR3 contains 18 residues. In germline, CDR1 is MNHNS, CDR2 SASEGT.

This clonotype was detected only a few times. The genes are TRBV15 and TRBJ1-5; tentatively, D is TRBD1 (5 bases). The CDR3 spans 15 residues. Germline V gives CDR1 LNHNV, CDR2 YYDKDF (reference sequence). V shed 0 bases and J shed 5 bases, with 11 bases lying between them. The CDR3, as DNA: TGTGCCACCAGCAGAGATGCGGGGGTGGATCAGCCCCAGCATTTT. Protein product: CATSRDAGVDQPQHF.